This TCR beta chain was identified in a study of T cell responses to AZD1222 COVID-19 vaccine (dated by TCRdb to 2020 to 2022). Some background on the complete study: AZD1222 recipients with second doses at about 4 weeks or about 12 weeks were pooled, because spike-specific TCR depth and breadth did not differ between schedules. TCR sequencing covered over 230 trial participants: about 210 given two doses of AZD1222 and approximately 26 given two doses of MenACWY control vaccine. Enrollment into the trials was organized by age into subgroups of 18-55, 56-69 and 70-plus years, and those subgroups contained approximately 150, 30 and 60 TCR-sequenced participants, respectively. Paper-wide results and their limitations: The 56-69-year group was small, and its depth increase did not reach significance, likely because of low power. Reportedly, close to half of the unique spike-specific TCRs recognized epitopes lying outside the regions that are mutated in the B.1.351 and B.1.1.7 variants. A significant rise in spike-specific TCR breadth and depth was observed after two AZD1222 doses relative to day 0 and relative to MenACWY recipients. Conclusions about previously exposed vaccinees are limited because only five to seven AZD1222 recipients were SARS-CoV-2 seropositive at baseline. Most participants were white British and females outnumbered males, and the authors suggested that clonal diversity may have been underestimated. The vaccine-associated CD4 TCRs covered the entire spike protein, and the dominant responses fell in regions 160-218 and 743-854. No day 14 peak-response samples were available, so repertoires were characterized only after the peak T cell response.

The CDR1 and CDR2 encoded by the germline V gene are KGHSH and LQKENI. Its CDR3 holds 15 amino acids, cysteine through phenylalanine. The read is trimmed to its CDR3 DNA, 45 bases read in frame from base 1. Cut back by 1 base and 3 bases, the V and J ends lie 10 bases apart. About this clone: It has no known antigen specificity. Per-nucleotide qualities are absent, and no much larger clonotype sits a single base away.

Explained via the paper, the time point label denotes: baseline before first vaccination. Samples from vaccinated people were obtained from the UK trials COV001 and COV002, which included a single-blind randomized controlled phase 2/3 trial of AZD1222 (ChAdOx1 nCoV-19) in healthy adults. For TCRbeta chain sequencing, PBMC samples from trial participants were taken at day 0 and at day 28 after the second dose. The CDR3 regions of human TCRbeta chains were subjected to immunosequencing. Under the source paper's analysis protocol: Repertoire TCRs were checked for matches against a reference library of SARS-CoV-2-specific TCRs that had been generated using the MIRA antigen-specificity platform. Breadth was defined as the fraction of unique TCRs that were SARS-CoV-2-associated. Depth was defined as the fraction of total T cells that were SARS-CoV-2-associated. Using the MIRA data, every spike-specific TCR was mapped to the spike region that the TCR reacted to and assigned to either a CD4 or a CD8 class. Log10-transformed breadth and depth values were compared by one-way ANOVA with Sidak's multiple comparisons tests. TCRdb limited this immuneACCESS table to in-frame rearrangements with V and J called. A share of clones is missing; checked studies link under half to unresolved V genes, and the rest is unexplained. V and J calls plus clone size are reproduced from that table; the DNA served to infer D and trimming. The sample table lists tens of thousands of clones, 92% of them with a count of one. Jointly, the top ten make up roughly 5.2% of the sample.

The clonotype was recovered from an adult in good health. Rearrangement joined TRBV18 to TRBJ1-3, with no reliable assignment of the D segment. The material sequenced was peripheral blood, taken on day 0 of AZD1222 vaccination. The CDR3 sequence is CASSPLETVGNTIYF. At the DNA level, the sequence is TGTGCCAGCTCACCACTCGAAACAGTTGGAAACACCATATATTTT.